This TCR beta chain was sequenced in a study of blood T cell repertoires in COVID-19. CDR1 and CDR2 (germline): MNHEY, SVGAGI. Deletions cut 6 bases from V and 1 base from J, with 10 bases between. The CDR3 runs 14 residues. Only in-frame clones appear in the TCRdb table, and some are missing; sequencing was by immunoSEQ multiplex PCR. Of some 160,000 clones listed, roughly 80% are singletons. This clone was observed a handful of times. Sequenced material: peripheral blood. The gene calls are TRBV6-5 and TRBJ1-5; weak D call: TRBD1 (6 bases). The TCR was taken from a woman older than 75 with acute or convalescent COVID-19. This CDR3 reads CASSSDRSNQPQHF. The CDR3 DNA sequence: TGTGCCAGCAGCTCAGACAGGAGCAATCAGCCCCAGCATTTT.